This TCR beta chain emerged from a study of blood T cell repertoires in COVID-19. The wider study: T cells, B-cell-depleted T cells, or PBMCs provided the cDNA or gDNA that served as material.

V shed 3 bases and J shed 6 bases, with 11 bases lying between them. The germline V gene has CDR1 ENHRY and CDR2 SYGVKD. This CDR3 comprises 13 residues. Profiling relied on immunoSEQ multiplex PCR, and the TCRdb table lists in-frame clones only, not all of them. The sample carries 300,000 to 350,000 clones, around 88% recorded once. One Seattle source followed patients from active infection through their disease course. Sequences were obtained from peripheral blood. The chain combines TRBV10-3 with TRBJ1-2; D unresolved. This sequence originates from a woman in her 30s with COVID-19, enrolled during active disease. This CDR3 is CAISDRQADGYTF. The CDR3 DNA sequence: TGTGCCATCAGTGACCGGCAGGCCGATGGCTACACCTTC.